Following are 17 T cell receptor beta chains from one sample sequenced in a study of cytomegalovirus exposure and HLA in healthy donors. Both 60 Vbeta primers and 13 Jbeta primers went into the PCR. TCRdb keeps only in-frame clones here, not all; method: immunoSEQ multiplex PCR. The table includes 160,000 or so clones, about 78% detected once. What was sequenced was PBMCs. Receptor source: a male donor in good health and CMV-seronegative.

The chain couples TRBV6-5 to TRBJ1-1; 8 bases map to TRBD1. This CDR3 is 13 amino acids long. J gave up 3 bases and V 5 bases, and 2 bases lay outside the gene matches. Germline assignment: CDR1 MNHEY and CDR2 SVGAGI. CDR3 DNA sequence: TGTGCCAGCAGTCAGGACAGGGACACTGAAGCTTTCTTT. Translated: CASSQDRDTEAFF.

This clone was seen only a few times. The V and J genes are TRBV7-2 and TRBJ1-1; D not certain. The CDR3 loop spans 17 amino acids. V was pared by 4 bases and J by 1 base, with 19 bases between. The germline CDR1 and CDR2 sequences are SGHTA and FQGNSA. CDR3 loop: CASSSNPYRSRNTEAFF. The CDR3 DNA is TGTGCCAGCAGCTCTAATCCTTACAGATCCCGGAACACTGAAGCTTTCTTT.

The chain employs TRBV19 and TRBJ2-7; the D is unclear. There are 15 residues in the CDR3. The ends were cut back, 3 bases at V and 3 bases at J, with 15 bases in the middle. Per germline, CDR1 LNHDA and CDR2 SQIVND (reference sequence). The CDR3 loop is CASSIAGSASYEQYF. CDR3 bases: TGTGCCAGTAGTATTGCCGGGTCTGCGAGCTACGAGCAGTACTTC. Drawing the rest from reference TRBV19 and TRBJ2-7, the complete variable domain is DGGITQSPKYLFRKEGQNVTLSCEQNLNHDAMYWYRQDPGQGLRLIYYSQIVNDFQKGDIAEGYSVSREKKESFPLTVTSAQKNPTAFYLCASSIAGSASYEQYFGPGTRLTVT.

This clone turned up a few times. V and J are TRBV28 and TRBJ2-3; the match to TRBD1 covers 9 bases. This CDR3 has 16 residues. V trimming: 3 bases; J trimming: 10 bases; junction bases outside the gene matches: 14. In germline, CDR1 is MDHEN, CDR2 SYDVKM. In DNA form, the CDR3 reads TGTGCCAGCAGTTTCCGAGGGGACAGGGTTATTTCGGCGCAGTATTTT. Translating gives CASSFRGDRVISAQYF.

This clone came up a few times. The V gene is TRBV7-4, the J gene TRBJ2-5, with 9 bases fitting TRBD2. This CDR3 is built from 15 residues. The J segment lost 3 bases and the V segment lost 1 base, leaving 3 bases of the junction unmatched. Germline V gives CDR1 SGHVT, CDR2 SQSDAQ. The CDR3 DNA follows: TGTGCCAGCAGCTTAGTTAGCGGGGGAGAAGAGACCCAGTACTTC. Protein: CASSLVSGGEETQYF.

V gene TRBV4-1 combines with J gene TRBJ1-1; 7 positions match TRBD1. Trimming took 2 bases from V and 9 from J; bases not matched to a gene: 12. Per the germline V gene, CDR1 is MGHRA and CDR2 is YSYEKL. This CDR3 contains 15 residues. The DNA for the CDR3 is TGCGCCAGCAGCCAACAGACTCATCGGACAGGTAAAGCTTTCTTT. Its protein is CASSQQTHRTGKAFF.

The rearrangement joins TRBV7-3 to TRBJ1-1; perhaps TRBD1 as D (6 bases). This CDR3 has 16 amino acids. V was clipped by 5 bases and J by 4 bases, with 20 bases between them. Germline CDR1 is SGHTA and CDR2 is FQGTGA. The CDR3 nucleotides are TGTGCCAGCAGCCCCACAGCAGGGGATTTGGTCACTGAAGCTTTCTTT. The encoded protein is CASSPTAGDLVTEAFF.

The chain uses TRBV21-1 and TRBJ1-5; TRBD1, as called in the table, went unchecked against the DNA. TRBV21-1 is reported as a pseudogene. This CDR3 is built from 15 residues. The CDR3 region is CASSKGPTGYQPQHF. CDR3 nucleotide sequence: TGTGCCAGCAGCAAAGGCCCGACAGGGTATCAGCCCCAGCATTTT.

The chain has TRBV21-1 and TRBJ1-1. TRBV21-1 is marked as a pseudogene. The CDR3 runs to 13 residues. CDR3 loop: CASSREVDTEAFF. In nucleotides, the CDR3 is TGTGCCAGCAGCAGGGAGGTTGACACTGAAGCTTTCTTT.

This clone was observed a single time. Other DNA sequences in this sample translate to the same CDR3. The gene calls are TRBV7-2 and TRBJ1-1, with D perhaps matching TRBD1 (5 bases). The CDR3 is 13 amino acids. V was cut by 4 bases and J by 1 base, with 7 bases left in between. From germline, CDR1 is SGHTA and CDR2 FQGNSA. CDR3 amino acids: CASSSDRNTEAFF. The CDR3 DNA follows: TGTGCCAGCAGCTCCGACAGGAACACTGAAGCTTTCTTT. The entire variable domain, with the rest obtained from reference TRBV7-2 and TRBJ1-1, is as follows: GAGVSQSPSNKVTEKGKDVELRCDPISGHTALYWYRQSLGQGLEFLIYFQGNSAPDKSGLPSDRFSAERTGGSVSTLTIQRTQQEDSAVYLCASSSDRNTEAFFGQGTRLTVV.

The rearrangement uses TRBV9 and TRBJ1-4, with TRBD1 matching 7 bases. The germline CDR1 and CDR2 sequences are SGDLS and YYNGEE. V lost 3 bases and J lost 8; bases outside the gene matches: 10. CDR3 size: 15 residues. CDR3: CASSATTGPIEKLFF. The DNA of the CDR3 is TGTGCCAGCAGCGCGACGACAGGGCCGATCGAAAAACTGTTTTTT. The full variable domain, in which reference TRBV9 and TRBJ1-4 provide the parts outside the CDR3, is DSGVTQTPKHLITATGQRVTLRCSPRSGDLSVYWYQQSLDQGLQFLIQYYNGEERAKGNILERFSAQQFPDLHSELNLSSLELGDSALYFCASSATTGPIEKLFFGSGTQLSVL.

CDR3 amino acids: CASSFIGYEQYF. The CDR3 coding sequence is TGTGCCAGCAGCTTTATCGGTTACGAGCAGTACTTC. This rearrangement joins TRBV7-9 to TRBJ2-7; D is undetermined. V was cut by 3 bases and J by 4 bases, with 7 bases left in between. This CDR3 comprises 12 residues. Per the germline V gene, CDR1 is SEHNR and CDR2 is FQNEAQ (reference sequence).

V is TRBV4-3 and J is TRBJ1-2; 8 bases are a match to TRBD1. With V trimmed by 2 bases and J by 2 bases, 7 bases remained unmatched. The germline V gene has CDR1 LGHNA and CDR2 YSLEER. The CDR3 totals 16 residues. CDR3 coding DNA: TGCGCCAGCAGCCAACAAAGTGGGACAGGAAACTATGGCTACACCTTC. It translates to CASSQQSGTGNYGYTF.

The gene calls are TRBV6-5 and TRBJ1-1; D might be TRBD1 (6 bases). The CDR3 contains 14 residues. Trimming shortened V by 3 bases and J by 6 bases, and 14 bases separated the two germline ends. Germline assignment: CDR1 MNHEY and CDR2 SVGAGI. The CDR3 region has the DNA TGTGCCAGCAGTTATAACAGGGTGGGCCCTGAAGCTTTCTTT. This translates into CASSYNRVGPEAFF.

The chain has TRBV13 and TRBJ2-1; 10 nucleotides align to TRBD1. V lost 2 bases and J lost 0; bases outside the gene matches: 4. Looked up from germline, CDR1 is PRHDT and CDR2 is FYEKMQ (reference sequence). This CDR3 is built from 17 residues. CDR3 sequence: CASSLFRDRGSYNEQFF. The CDR3 DNA sequence: TGTGCCAGCAGCTTATTCCGGGACAGGGGCTCCTACAATGAGCAGTTCTTC.

The chain recombines TRBV28 with TRBJ2-7; D gene unclear. Germline CDR1 reads MDHEN; CDR2 reads SYDVKM. The V end was cut by 6 bases, the J end by 0 bases, with 9 bases between. CDR3 length: 13 amino acids. The CDR3 region is CASRSSASYEQYF. DNA for the CDR3: TGTGCCAGCAGATCTAGTGCCTCCTACGAGCAGTACTTC.

V gene TRBV30 combines with J gene TRBJ1-6; 8 bases are shared with TRBD1. Germline loops: CDR1 GTSNPN, CDR2 SVGIG (reference sequence). The CDR3 consists of 16 residues. V shed 3 bases, J shed 9 bases, and the junction held 13 bases outside the gene matches. The CDR3 DNA reads TGTGCCTGGAGACGTAACTCCGGGACAGGATCTTCACCCCTCCACTTT. Translated: CAWRRNSGTGSSPLHF.